The rows below give T cell receptor beta chains drawn from one sample of a study of shared clonotypes between healthy human individuals. Repertoires were generated with immunoSEQ multiplex PCR, while TCRdb's copy carries only in-frame clones and drops some. The sample comprises 2 million to 2.5 million clones, 90% to 95% of which are singletons, and 0.35% to 0.45% rests with the top ten. Source material: naive CD4+ T cells from PBMCs. The receptors were gathered from a man aged 18 to 29 in good health. Some clones in this sample may be carry-over from other donors' samples. Each CDR3 is given without its conserved first and last residue.

j_call: TRBJ1-1
v_call: TRBV19
cdr3_aa: ASSIRGRTEAF

j_call: TRBJ2-1
v_call: TRBV5-1
cdr3_aa: ASSLSRSGSSYNEQF

j_call: TRBJ2-3
v_call: TRBV28
cdr3_aa: ASSFSFRTYGTDTQY

j_call: TRBJ2-7
v_call: TRBV7-2
cdr3_aa: ASSQSGEQY

j_call: TRBJ2-3
v_call: TRBV6-5
cdr3_aa: ASSLNRWSTDTQY

j_call: TRBJ2-1
v_call: TRBV7-2
cdr3_aa: ASSRFRASEQF

j_call: TRBJ2-3
v_call: TRBV7-2
cdr3_aa: ASSLGSGGRTDTQY

j_call: TRBJ2-1
v_call: TRBV5-8
cdr3_aa: ASSLSGQSYNEQF

j_call: TRBJ1-2
v_call: TRBV5-6
cdr3_aa: ASSLDGTPSGGYT

j_call: TRBJ1-1
v_call: TRBV6-6
cdr3_aa: ASSPDGVGGAF

j_call: TRBJ2-3
v_call: TRBV5-1
cdr3_aa: AGSRSDTQY